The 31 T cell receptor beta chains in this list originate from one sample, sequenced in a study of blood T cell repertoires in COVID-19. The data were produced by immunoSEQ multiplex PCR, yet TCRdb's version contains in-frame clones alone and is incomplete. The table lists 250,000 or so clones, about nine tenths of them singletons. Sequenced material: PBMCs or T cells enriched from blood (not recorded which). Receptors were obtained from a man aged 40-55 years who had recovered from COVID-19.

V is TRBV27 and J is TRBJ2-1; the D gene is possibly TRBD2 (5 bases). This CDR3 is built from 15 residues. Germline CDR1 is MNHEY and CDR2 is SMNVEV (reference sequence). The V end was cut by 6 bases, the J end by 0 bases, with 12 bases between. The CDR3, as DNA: TGTGCCAGCAGGATCCAGCGGAGCTCCTACAATGAGCAGTTCTTC. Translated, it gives CASRIQRSSYNEQFF.

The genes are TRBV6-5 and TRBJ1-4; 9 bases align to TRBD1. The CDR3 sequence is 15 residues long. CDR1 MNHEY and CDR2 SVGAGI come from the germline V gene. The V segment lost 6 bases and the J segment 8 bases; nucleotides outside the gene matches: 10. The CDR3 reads CASSSATGGMEKLFF. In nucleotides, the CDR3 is TGTGCCAGCAGCTCTGCGACAGGGGGGATGGAAAAACTGTTTTTT.

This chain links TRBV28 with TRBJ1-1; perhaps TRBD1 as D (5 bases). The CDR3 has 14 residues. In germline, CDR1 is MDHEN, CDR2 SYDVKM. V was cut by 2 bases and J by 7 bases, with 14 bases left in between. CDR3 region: CASSLRQIDSEAFF. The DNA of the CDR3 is TGTGCCAGCAGTTTACGTCAAATAGACAGTGAAGCTTTCTTT.

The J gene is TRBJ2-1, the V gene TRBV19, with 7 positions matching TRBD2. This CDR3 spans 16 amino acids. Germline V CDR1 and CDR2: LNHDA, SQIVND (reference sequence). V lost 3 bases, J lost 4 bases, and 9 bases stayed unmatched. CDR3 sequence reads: CASSMWRGTQYNEQFF. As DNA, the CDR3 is TGTGCCAGTAGTATGTGGCGGGGGACCCAATACAATGAGCAGTTCTTC. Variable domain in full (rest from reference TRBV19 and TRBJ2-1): DGGITQSPKYLFRKEGQNVTLSCEQNLNHDAMYWYRQDPGQGLRLIYYSQIVNDFQKGDIAEGYSVSREKKESFPLTVTSAQKNPTAFYLCASSMWRGTQYNEQFFGPGTRLTVL.

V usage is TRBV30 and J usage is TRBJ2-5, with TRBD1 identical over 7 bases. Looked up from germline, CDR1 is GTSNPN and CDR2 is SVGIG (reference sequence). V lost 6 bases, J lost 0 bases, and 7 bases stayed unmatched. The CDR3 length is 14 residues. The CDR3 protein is CACPKGQDQETQYF. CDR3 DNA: TGTGCCTGTCCGAAAGGACAGGACCAAGAGACCCAGTACTTC.

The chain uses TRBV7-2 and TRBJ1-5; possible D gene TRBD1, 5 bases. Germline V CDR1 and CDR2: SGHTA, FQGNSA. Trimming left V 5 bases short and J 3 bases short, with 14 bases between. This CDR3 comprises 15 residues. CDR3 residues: CASSARTGYNQPQHF. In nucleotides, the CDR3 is TGTGCCAGCAGCGCAAGAACAGGTTACAATCAGCCCCAGCATTTT.

The CDR3 region is CASSHLPRDRGTYEQYF. As DNA, the CDR3 is TGCGCCAGCAGTCATCTACCCAGGGACAGGGGTACCTACGAGCAGTACTTC. V usage is TRBV23-1 and J usage is TRBJ2-7; 10 nucleotides agree with TRBD1. TRBV23-1 is an open reading frame, and its role is uncertain. The ends lost 3 bases at V and 2 bases at J; junction bases unmatched: 10. CDR3 size: 17 residues.

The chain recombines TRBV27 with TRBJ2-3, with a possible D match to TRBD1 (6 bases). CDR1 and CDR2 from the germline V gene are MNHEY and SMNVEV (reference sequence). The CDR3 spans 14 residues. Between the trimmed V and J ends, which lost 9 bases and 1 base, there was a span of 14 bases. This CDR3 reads CASNRAGRTDTQYF. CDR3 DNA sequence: TGTGCCAGTAACAGGGCTGGGCGCACAGATACGCAGTATTTT.

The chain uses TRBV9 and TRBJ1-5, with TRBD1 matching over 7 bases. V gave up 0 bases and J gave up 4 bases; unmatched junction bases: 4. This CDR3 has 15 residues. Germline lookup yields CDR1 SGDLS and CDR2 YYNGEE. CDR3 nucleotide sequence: TGTGCCAGCAGCGTAGCTCCAGGGGGGAATCAGCCCCAGCATTTT. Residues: CASSVAPGGNQPQHF.

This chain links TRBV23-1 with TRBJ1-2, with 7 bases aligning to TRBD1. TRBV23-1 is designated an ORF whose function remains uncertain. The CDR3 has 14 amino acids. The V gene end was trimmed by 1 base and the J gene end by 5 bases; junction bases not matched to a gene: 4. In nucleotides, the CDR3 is TGCGCCAGCAGTCAATGGGACAGCTATTATGGCTACACCTTC. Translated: CASSQWDSYYGYTF.

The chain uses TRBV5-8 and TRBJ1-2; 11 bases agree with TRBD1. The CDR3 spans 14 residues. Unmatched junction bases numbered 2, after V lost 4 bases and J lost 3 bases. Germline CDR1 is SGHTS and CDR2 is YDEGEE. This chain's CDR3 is CASSLGQGDYGYTF. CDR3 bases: TGTGCCAGCAGCCTGGGACAGGGGGACTATGGCTACACCTTC.

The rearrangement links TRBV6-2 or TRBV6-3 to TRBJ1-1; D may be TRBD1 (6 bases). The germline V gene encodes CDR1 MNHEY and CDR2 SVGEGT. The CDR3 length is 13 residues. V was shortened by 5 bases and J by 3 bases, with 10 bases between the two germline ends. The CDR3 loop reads CASSKDRYTEAFF. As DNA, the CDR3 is TGTGCCAGCAGTAAAGACAGGTACACTGAAGCTTTCTTT.

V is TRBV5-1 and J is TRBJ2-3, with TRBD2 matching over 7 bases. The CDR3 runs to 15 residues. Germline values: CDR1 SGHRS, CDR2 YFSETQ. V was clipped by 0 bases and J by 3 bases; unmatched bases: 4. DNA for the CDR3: TGCGCCAGCAGCTTGGGCGGGAGTCTGACAGATACGCAGTATTTT. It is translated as CASSLGGSLTDTQYF.

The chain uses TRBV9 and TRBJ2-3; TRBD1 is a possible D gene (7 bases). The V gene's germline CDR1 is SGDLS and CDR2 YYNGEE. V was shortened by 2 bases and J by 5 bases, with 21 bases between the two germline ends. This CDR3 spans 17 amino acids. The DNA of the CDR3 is TGTGCCAGCAGCGTCGCTCCAGGGGGTAGCGGTATAGATACGCAGTATTTT. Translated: CASSVAPGGSGIDTQYF. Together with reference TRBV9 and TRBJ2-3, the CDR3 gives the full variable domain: DSGVTQTPKHLITATGQRVTLRCSPRSGDLSVYWYQQSLDQGLQFLIQYYNGEERAKGNILERFSAQQFPDLHSELNLSSLELGDSALYFCASSVAPGGSGIDTQYFGPGTRLTVL.

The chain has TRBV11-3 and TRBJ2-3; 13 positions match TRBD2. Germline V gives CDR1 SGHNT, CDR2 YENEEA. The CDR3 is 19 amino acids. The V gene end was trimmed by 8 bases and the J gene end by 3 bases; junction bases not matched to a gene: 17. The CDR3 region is CASEPNTSGGAFRTDTQYF. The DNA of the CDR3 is TGTGCCAGCGAGCCGAACACTAGCGGGGGGGCCTTCAGAACAGATACGCAGTATTTT. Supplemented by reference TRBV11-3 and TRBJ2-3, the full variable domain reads EAGVVQSPRYKIIEKKQPVAFWCNPISGHNTLYWYLQNLGQGPELLIRYENEEAVDDSQLPKDRFSAERLKGVDSTLKIQPAELGDSAVYLCASEPNTSGGAFRTDTQYFGPGTRLTVL.

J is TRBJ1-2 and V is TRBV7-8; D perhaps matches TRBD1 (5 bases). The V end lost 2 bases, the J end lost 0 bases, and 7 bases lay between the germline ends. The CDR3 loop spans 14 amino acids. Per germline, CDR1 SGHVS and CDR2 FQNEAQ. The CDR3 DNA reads TGTGCCAGCAGCTTAACAGGAGCTAACTATGGCTACACCTTC. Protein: CASSLTGANYGYTF.

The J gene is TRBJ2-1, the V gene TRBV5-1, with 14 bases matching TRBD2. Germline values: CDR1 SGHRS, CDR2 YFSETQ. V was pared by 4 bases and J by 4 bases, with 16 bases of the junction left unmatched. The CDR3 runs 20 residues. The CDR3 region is CASSLDPGLAGEGRYNEQFF. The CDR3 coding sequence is TGCGCCAGCAGCCTCGACCCGGGACTAGCGGGGGAAGGGAGGTACAATGAGCAGTTCTTC. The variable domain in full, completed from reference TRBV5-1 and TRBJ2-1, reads KAGVTQTPRYLIKTRGQQVTLSCSPISGHRSVSWYQQTPGQGLQFLFEYFSETQRNKGNFPGRFSGRQFSNSRSEMNVSTLELGDSALYLCASSLDPGLAGEGRYNEQFFGPGTRLTVL.

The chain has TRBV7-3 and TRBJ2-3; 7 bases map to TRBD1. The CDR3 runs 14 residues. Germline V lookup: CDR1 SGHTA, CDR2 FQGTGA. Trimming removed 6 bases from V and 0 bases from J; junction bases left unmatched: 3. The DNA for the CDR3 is TGTGCCAGCAGGGACAGGACTAGCACAGATACGCAGTATTTT. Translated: CASRDRTSTDTQYF. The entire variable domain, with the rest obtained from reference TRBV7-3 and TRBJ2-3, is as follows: GAGVSQTPSNKVTEKGKYVELRCDPISGHTALYWYRQSLGQGPEFLIYFQGTGAADDSGLPNDRFFAVRPEGSVSTLKIQRTERGDSAVYLCASRDRTSTDTQYFGPGTRLTVL.

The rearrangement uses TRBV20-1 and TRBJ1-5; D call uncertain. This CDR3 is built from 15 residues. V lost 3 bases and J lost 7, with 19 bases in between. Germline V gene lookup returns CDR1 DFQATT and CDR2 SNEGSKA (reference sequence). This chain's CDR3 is CSASSGMALGQPQHF. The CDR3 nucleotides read TGCAGTGCTAGTTCGGGGATGGCTCTAGGCCAGCCCCAGCATTTT.

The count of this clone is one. The CDR3 protein is CASRDIAYSNQPQHF. In DNA form, the CDR3 reads TGTGCCAGCCGGGACATAGCGTATAGCAATCAGCCCCAGCATTTT. The chain is built from TRBV2 and TRBJ1-5; tentative D call: TRBD1 (6 bases). V lost 8 bases and J 0 bases, leaving 14 bases between the germline ends. Germline CDR1 is SNHLY and CDR2 is FYNNEI. The CDR3 has 15 amino acids.

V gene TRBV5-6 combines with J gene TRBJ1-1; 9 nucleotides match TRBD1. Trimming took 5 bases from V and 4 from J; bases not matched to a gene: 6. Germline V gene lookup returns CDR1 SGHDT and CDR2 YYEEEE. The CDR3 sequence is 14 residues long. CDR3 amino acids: CASSTTGGFTEAFF. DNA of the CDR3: TGTGCCAGCAGTACGACAGGGGGTTTCACTGAAGCTTTCTTT.

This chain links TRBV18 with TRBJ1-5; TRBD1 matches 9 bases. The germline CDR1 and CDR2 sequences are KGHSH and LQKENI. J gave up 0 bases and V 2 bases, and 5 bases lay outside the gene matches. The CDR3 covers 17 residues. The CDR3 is CASSPFRTGDSNQPQHF. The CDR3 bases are TGTGCCAGCTCACCATTTAGGACAGGGGATAGCAATCAGCCCCAGCATTTT.

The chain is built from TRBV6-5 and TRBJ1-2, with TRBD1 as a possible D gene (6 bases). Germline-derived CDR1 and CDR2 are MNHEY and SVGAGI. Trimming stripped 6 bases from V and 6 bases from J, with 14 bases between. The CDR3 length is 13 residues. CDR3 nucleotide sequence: TGTGCCAGCAGCCGAAACAGGGCCCATGGCTACACCTTC. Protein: CASSRNRAHGYTF.

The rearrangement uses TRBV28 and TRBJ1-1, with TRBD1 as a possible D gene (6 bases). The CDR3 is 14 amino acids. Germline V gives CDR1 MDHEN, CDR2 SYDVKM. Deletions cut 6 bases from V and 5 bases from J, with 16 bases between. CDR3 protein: CASSNYREGTEAFF. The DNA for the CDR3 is TGTGCCAGCAGCAACTACAGGGAGGGGACTGAAGCTTTCTTT.

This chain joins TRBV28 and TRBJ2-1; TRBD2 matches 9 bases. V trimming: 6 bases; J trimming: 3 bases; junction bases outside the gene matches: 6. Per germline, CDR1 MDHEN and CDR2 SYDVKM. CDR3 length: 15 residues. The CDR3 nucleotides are TGTGCCAGCAGGGGGGCTAGCGGGAACTACAATGAGCAGTTCTTC. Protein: CASRGASGNYNEQFF.

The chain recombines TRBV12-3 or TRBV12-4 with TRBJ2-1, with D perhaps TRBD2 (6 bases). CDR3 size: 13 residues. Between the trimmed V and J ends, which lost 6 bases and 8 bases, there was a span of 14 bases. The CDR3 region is CASSPTSGDEQFF. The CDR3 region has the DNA TGTGCCAGCAGCCCCACGTCGGGGGATGAGCAGTTCTTC.

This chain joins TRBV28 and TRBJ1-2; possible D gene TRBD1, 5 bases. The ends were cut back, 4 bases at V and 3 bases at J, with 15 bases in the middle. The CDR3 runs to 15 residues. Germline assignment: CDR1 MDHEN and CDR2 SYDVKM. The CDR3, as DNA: TGTGCCAGCAGTTACCCAGGGTACATGGACTATGGCTACACCTTC. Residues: CASSYPGYMDYGYTF.

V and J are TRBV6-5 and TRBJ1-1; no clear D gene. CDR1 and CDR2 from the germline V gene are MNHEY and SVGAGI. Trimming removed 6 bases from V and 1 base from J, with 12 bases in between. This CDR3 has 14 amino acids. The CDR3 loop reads CASRPTQTNTEAFF. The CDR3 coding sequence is TGTGCCAGCAGGCCGACTCAGACGAACACTGAAGCTTTCTTT.

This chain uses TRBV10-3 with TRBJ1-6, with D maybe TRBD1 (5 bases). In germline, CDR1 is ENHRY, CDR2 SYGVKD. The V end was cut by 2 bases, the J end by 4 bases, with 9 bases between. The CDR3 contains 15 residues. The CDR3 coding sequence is TGTGCCATCAGTGAGGGGGCTGGATATAATTCACCCCTCCACTTT. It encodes CAISEGAGYNSPLHF.

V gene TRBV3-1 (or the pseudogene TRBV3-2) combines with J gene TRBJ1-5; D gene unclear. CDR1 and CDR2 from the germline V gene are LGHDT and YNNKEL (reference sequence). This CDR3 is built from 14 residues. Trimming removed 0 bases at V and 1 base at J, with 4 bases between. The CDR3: CASSQDLSNQPQHF. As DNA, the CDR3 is TGTGCCAGCAGCCAAGATTTAAGCAATCAGCCCCAGCATTTT.

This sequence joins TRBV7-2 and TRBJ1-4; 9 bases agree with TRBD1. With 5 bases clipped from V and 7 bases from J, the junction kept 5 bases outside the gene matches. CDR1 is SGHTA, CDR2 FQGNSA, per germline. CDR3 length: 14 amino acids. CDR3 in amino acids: CASSPRTGAEKLFF. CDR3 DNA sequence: TGTGCCAGCAGCCCGAGGACAGGGGCTGAAAAACTGTTTTTT.